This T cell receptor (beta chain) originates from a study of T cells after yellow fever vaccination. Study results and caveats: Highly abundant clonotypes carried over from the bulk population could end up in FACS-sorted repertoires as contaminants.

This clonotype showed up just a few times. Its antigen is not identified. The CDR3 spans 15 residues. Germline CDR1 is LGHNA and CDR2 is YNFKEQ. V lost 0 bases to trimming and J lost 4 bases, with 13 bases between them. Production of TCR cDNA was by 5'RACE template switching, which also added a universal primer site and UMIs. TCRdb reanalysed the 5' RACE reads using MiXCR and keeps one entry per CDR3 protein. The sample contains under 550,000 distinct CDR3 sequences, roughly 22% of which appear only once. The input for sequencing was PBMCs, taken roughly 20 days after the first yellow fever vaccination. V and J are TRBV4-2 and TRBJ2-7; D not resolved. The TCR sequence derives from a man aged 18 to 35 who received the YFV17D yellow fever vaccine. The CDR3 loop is CASSQELDTGYEQYF. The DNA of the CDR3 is TGTGCCAGCAGCCAAGAGCTCGACACTGGTTACGAGCAGTACTTC.